These 22 T cell receptor beta chains were sequenced from one sample in a study of blood T cell repertoires in COVID-19. Sequenced by immunoSEQ multiplex PCR; TCRdb stores in-frame clones only, minus some. The sample holds more than 110,000 clones; 70% to 85% are singletons and the top ten take around 1.6%. Sequencing input: PBMCs or T cells enriched from blood (not recorded which). The receptor set was obtained from a woman aged 18-29 years who had been exposed to COVID-19.

The rearrangement joins TRBV24-1 to TRBJ1-2; 10 nucleotides line up with TRBD1. Germline CDR1 and CDR2: KGHDR and SFDVKD. CDR3 length: 14 amino acids. Losses at the gene ends were 4 bases for V and 8 bases for J; bases not matched to a gene: 6. This CDR3 is CATSDPGQGTGYTF. As DNA, the CDR3 is TGTGCCACCAGTGACCCGGGACAGGGGACCGGCTACACCTTC.

In its sample, this clone was seen once. The gene calls are TRBV2 and TRBJ1-6; no definite D call. This CDR3 comprises 11 residues. Germline CDR1 SNHLY, CDR2 FYNNEI. V was clipped by 4 bases and J by 13 bases, with 8 bases between them. The DNA of the CDR3 is TGTGCCAGCAGTGTAACAGACCCCCTCCACTTT. Amino acid sequence: CASSVTDPLHF.

This sequence joins TRBV19 and TRBJ2-6, with TRBD1 identical over 8 bases. The junction had 15 bases not matched to a gene; V was cut back by 11 bases and J by 0 bases. Germline CDR1 and CDR2: LNHDA and SQIVND (reference sequence). The CDR3 is 18 residues long. The CDR3 loop reads CASRPRDRILSGANVLTF. CDR3 bases: TGTGCCTCAAGACCCCGGGACAGGATCCTCTCTGGGGCCAACGTCCTGACTTTC.

The CDR3 DNA sequence: TGTGCCAGTAGTTCGAGAACTGGAGATACGCAGTATTTT. Protein product: CASSSRTGDTQYF. The V gene is TRBV19, the J gene TRBJ2-3, with D hard to call. CDR1 LNHDA and CDR2 SQIVND come from the germline V gene (reference sequence). V dropped 5 bases and J dropped 5 bases, with 11 bases sitting between them. The length of the CDR3 is 13 residues.

The rearrangement links TRBV2 to TRBJ2-3, with 8 bases fitting TRBD1. The CDR3 runs 14 residues. CDR1 and CDR2 (germline): SNHLY, FYNNEI. V trimming: 6 bases; J trimming: 2 bases; junction bases outside the gene matches: 4. CDR3 region: CASSDRGLTDTQYF. CDR3 nucleotides: TGTGCCAGCAGCGACAGGGGACTCACAGATACGCAGTATTTT.

The chain recombines TRBV12-3 or TRBV12-4 with TRBJ1-5, with a possible D match to TRBD1 (6 bases). Deletions cut 5 bases from V and 7 bases from J, with 12 bases between. The CDR3 has 13 amino acids. The CDR3 nucleotides read TGTGCCAGCAGTATACAGGGAAGGCAGCCCCAGCATTTT. Translation gives CASSIQGRQPQHF.

The rearrangement uses TRBV5-1 and TRBJ2-1; maybe TRBD1 (5 bases). The length of the CDR3 is 15 residues. V shed 4 bases and J shed 7 bases, with 18 bases lying between them. Germline lookup yields CDR1 SGHRS and CDR2 YFSETQ. CDR3 amino acids: CASSLFGQGKNEQFF. In nucleotides, the CDR3 is TGCGCCAGCAGCCTGTTCGGGCAGGGCAAAAATGAGCAGTTCTTC.

The chain has TRBV4-3 and TRBJ2-7; 7 nucleotides align to TRBD2. Germline-derived CDR1 and CDR2 are LGHNA and YSLEER. The CDR3 has 16 residues. Trimming took 0 bases from V and 0 from J; bases not matched to a gene: 5. The CDR3 DNA follows: TGCGCCAGCAGCCAAGAGGCTAGCGGTAGCTCCTACGAGCAGTACTTC. It yields the protein CASSQEASGSSYEQYF.

J is TRBJ1-1 and V is TRBV19; 8 bases line up with TRBD1. V trimming: 5 bases; J trimming: 2 bases; junction bases outside the gene matches: 7. This CDR3 has 15 residues. Germline-derived CDR1 and CDR2 are LNHDA and SQIVND (reference sequence). Here the CDR3 reads CASSSWDRPNTEAFF. The CDR3 region has the DNA TGTGCCAGTAGTTCCTGGGACAGGCCAAACACTGAAGCTTTCTTT.

This chain joins TRBV10-3 and TRBJ2-1; 12 bases map to TRBD1. The ends lost 8 bases at V and 5 bases at J; junction bases unmatched: 7. Germline CDR1 and CDR2: ENHRY and SYGVKD. This CDR3 is 15 amino acids long. In DNA, the CDR3 is TGTGCCATCTCCGGTGGGACAGGGGGCCACAATGAGCAGTTCTTC. It specifies CAISGGTGGHNEQFF.

The chain is built from TRBV7-9 and TRBJ1-6; D remains ambiguous. V lost 0 bases, J lost 8 bases, and 8 bases lay in between. CDR1 and CDR2 from the germline V gene are SEHNR and FQNEAQ (reference sequence). CDR3 length equals 14 residues. The CDR3 protein is CASSLAAHDSPLHF. The CDR3 DNA follows: TGTGCCAGCAGCTTAGCGGCCCATGATTCACCCCTCCACTTT. The complete variable domain, with remaining parts taken from reference TRBV7-9 and TRBJ1-6, reads DTGVSQNPRHKITKRGQNVTFRCDPISEHNRLYWYRQTLGQGPEFLTYFQNEAQLEKSRLLSDRFSAERPKGSFSTLEIQRTEQGDSAMYLCASSLAAHDSPLHFGNGTRLTVT.

The chain combines TRBV9 with TRBJ1-1; tentative D call: TRBD1 (5 bases). Trimming removed 3 bases from V and 1 base from J, with 13 bases in between. The V gene's germline CDR1 is SGDLS and CDR2 YYNGEE. The CDR3 covers 15 residues. CDR3: CASSARSGGNTEAFF. The CDR3 region has the DNA TGTGCCAGCAGCGCCCGGTCGGGGGGGAACACTGAAGCTTTCTTT.

The V gene is TRBV7-2, the J gene TRBJ2-1; TRBD1 matches 7 bases. The V and J ends lost 2 bases and 4 bases, in that order; junction bases with no gene match: 5. Germline V CDR1 and CDR2: SGHTA, FQGNSA. CDR3 length: 15 residues. CDR3 amino acids: CASSLNRGLYNEQFF. In DNA form, the CDR3 reads TGTGCCAGCAGCTTAAACAGGGGCTTATACAATGAGCAGTTCTTC.

This chain uses TRBV7-9 with TRBJ2-1; 12 nucleotides agree with TRBD1. This CDR3 is built from 19 residues. V lost 4 bases to trimming and J lost 1 base; unmatched junction nucleotides: 11. Germline CDR1 SEHNR, CDR2 FQNEAQ (reference sequence). Here the CDR3 DNA reads TGTGCCAGCAGCTGGCCGGGACAGGGGGCTCGTAGGTCCTACAATGAGCAGTTCTTC. As protein: CASSWPGQGARRSYNEQFF.

This clone was detected only a few times. The chain uses TRBV6-5 and TRBJ1-6, with TRBD1 matching 10 bases. V shed 6 bases and J 8 bases; nucleotides not matched to a gene: 4. The CDR3 runs to 14 residues. CDR1 and CDR2 (germline): MNHEY, SVGAGI. The CDR3 spells CASSRQGADSPLHF. In nucleotides, the CDR3 is TGTGCCAGCAGCAGACAGGGGGCAGATTCACCCCTCCACTTT.

This chain joins TRBV7-9 and TRBJ2-1; 9 nucleotides line up with TRBD1. Germline values: CDR1 SEHNR, CDR2 FQNEAQ (reference sequence). The CDR3 contains 12 residues. J was trimmed by 16 bases and V by 6 bases; bases with no gene match: 10. The CDR3 region is CASRGSGTGSFF. The CDR3 nucleotides are TGTGCCAGCAGGGGATCCGGGACAGGGTCTTTCTTC.

CDR3 coding DNA: TGTGCCAGCAGCGATACGACCGGGACTAGCGGAACCCTATCTCACGAGCAGTACTTC. It translates to CASSDTTGTSGTLSHEQYF. This chain uses TRBV7-9 with TRBJ2-7, with TRBD2 matching 11 bases. Germline CDR1 is SEHNR and CDR2 is FQNEAQ (reference sequence). The CDR3 is 19 amino acids. The V segment lost 5 bases and the J segment 5 bases; nucleotides outside the gene matches: 20.

This sequence joins TRBV4-3 and TRBJ2-7, with 7 nucleotides matching TRBD2. J lost 3 bases, V lost 1 base, and 6 bases had no gene match. The CDR3 runs 15 residues. In germline, CDR1 is LGHNA, CDR2 YSLEER. The DNA of the CDR3 is TGCGCCAGCAGCCAAGTCGTCGGCGGGAGCTACGAGCAGTACTTC. The encoded protein is CASSQVVGGSYEQYF.

The rearrangement joins TRBV10-3 to TRBJ1-1; TRBD1 is a possible D gene (5 bases). This CDR3 is built from 11 residues. From germline, CDR1 is ENHRY and CDR2 SYGVKD. The V end was cut by 8 bases, the J end by 7 bases, with 11 bases between. The CDR3 is CAISGGVEAFF. The CDR3 bases are TGTGCCATCTCAGGAGGGGTTGAAGCTTTCTTT.

This chain links TRBV7-3 with TRBJ2-1, with 11 bases identical to TRBD2. This CDR3 has 16 residues. CDR1 and CDR2 (germline): SGHTA, FQGTGA. Germline trimming cut 2 bases from V and 8 bases from J; bases unmatched to any gene: 8. This chain's CDR3 is CASSLATSGSGYEQFF. CDR3 in DNA: TGTGCCAGCAGCTTAGCCACTAGCGGGAGTGGCTATGAGCAGTTCTTC.

This clone showed up just a few times. The chain carries TRBV6-5 and TRBJ1-6, with D perhaps matching TRBD1 (5 bases). Per germline, CDR1 MNHEY and CDR2 SVGAGI. CDR3 length equals 14 residues. The V gene lost 6 bases and the J gene lost 8 bases, with 14 bases spanning the gap. The CDR3 sequence: CASSTRGWDSPLHF. In DNA, the CDR3 is TGTGCCAGCAGCACCCGGGGGTGGGATTCACCCCTCCACTTT.

Concerning this clone itself: The sample contains more than one DNA sequence encoding this CDR3. The rearrangement joins TRBV7-9 to TRBJ2-3; possible D gene TRBD1, 5 bases. Germline loops: CDR1 SEHNR, CDR2 FQNEAQ (reference sequence). The CDR3 sequence is 14 residues long. Trimming removed 2 bases at V and 2 bases at J, with 8 bases between. The CDR3 DNA reads TGTGCCAGCAGCTTAACAGGCTACACAGATACGCAGTATTTT. Its protein product is CASSLTGYTDTQYF.